The 8 T cell receptor beta chains reported below all come from one sample, sequenced in a study of T-cell reconstitution after alpha-beta-depleted transplantation in children. Unique molecular identifiers featured in how the TCRbeta library was prepared. Each CDR3 protein is one row after TCRdb ran MiXCR on the PCR reads. This table has about 340,000 distinct CDR3 sequences, around 16% appearing once. Sequenced here: PBMCs, mostly from graft donor cells, sampled 360 days after TCRalphabeta/CD19-depleted stem cell transplant. The receptor source for this set is a male patient aged 2-15 years who had a stem cell transplant for acute lymphoblastic leukemia, so the T cells may come from the graft donor.

The chain is built from TRBV7-6 and TRBJ2-3; D is undetermined. The CDR3 covers 15 residues. CDR1 is SGHVS, CDR2 FNYEAQ, per germline. The V end was cut by 5 bases, the J end by 3 bases, with 15 bases between. CDR3 amino acids: CASSEGAMGTDTQYF. The CDR3 DNA sequence: TGTGCCAGCAGCGAAGGAGCCATGGGGACAGATACGCAGTATTTT.

V usage is TRBV13 and J usage is TRBJ2-3; D is possibly TRBD1 (6 bases). The CDR3 runs 19 residues. Trimming took 1 base from V and 2 from J, leaving 22 bases between them. Per the germline V gene, CDR1 is PRHDT and CDR2 is FYEKMQ (reference sequence). In DNA, the CDR3 is TGTGCCAGCAGCTTAGTATTCGGACCGGGACACAATTACACAGATACGCAGTATTTT. This sequence encodes CASSLVFGPGHNYTDTQYF.

This clonotype has only a few counts. The J gene is TRBJ1-1, the V gene TRBV11-1, with D possibly TRBD1 on 6 matching bases. The CDR3 extends over 13 amino acids. Trimming shortened V by 1 base and J by 7 bases, and 10 bases separated the two germline ends. Germline values: CDR1 SGHAT, CDR2 FQDESV (reference sequence). CDR3 in amino acids: CASSLGGTYEAFF. The CDR3 DNA reads TGTGCCAGCAGCTTAGGAGGGACATATGAAGCTTTCTTT.

The chain combines TRBV12-3 or TRBV12-4 with TRBJ2-1, with D possibly being TRBD2 (6 bases). The CDR3 is 16 amino acids. V lost 6 bases, J lost 1 base, and 16 bases lay in between. The CDR3 spells CASSFQAGTSYNEQFF. CDR3 DNA sequence: TGTGCCAGCAGCTTTCAAGCGGGCACGTCCTACAATGAGCAGTTCTTC.

J is TRBJ2-4 and V is TRBV5-1; a weak D match, TRBD1 (6 bases). The V and J ends lost 6 bases and 0 bases respectively, with 10 bases between them. The CDR3 loop spans 14 amino acids. The V gene's germline CDR1 is SGHRS and CDR2 YFSETQ. CDR3 loop: CASTKGGAKNIQYF. The CDR3 bases are TGCGCCAGCACCAAAGGGGGAGCCAAAAACATTCAGTACTTC. Supplemented by reference TRBV5-1 and TRBJ2-4, the full variable domain reads KAGVTQTPRYLIKTRGQQVTLSCSPISGHRSVSWYQQTPGQGLQFLFEYFSETQRNKGNFPGRFSGRQFSNSRSEMNVSTLELGDSALYLCASTKGGAKNIQYFGAGTRLSVL.

V gene TRBV20-1 combines with J gene TRBJ1-1; TRBD1 is a possible D gene (5 bases). Trimming took 0 bases from V and 5 from J, leaving 16 bases between them. Germline V gene lookup returns CDR1 DFQATT and CDR2 SNEGSKA (reference sequence). This CDR3 has 15 residues. CDR3 nucleotide sequence: TGCAGTGCTAGAGATGGATGGAGTGGGGGGACTGAAGCTTTCTTT. It yields the protein CSARDGWSGGTEAFF.

The CDR3 nucleotides read TGTGCCACCAGTGATCCAGGTGGAAAGGTTTACGAGCAGTACTTC. Protein: CATSDPGGKVYEQYF. V usage is TRBV24-1 and J usage is TRBJ2-7; D call uncertain. Trimming left V 3 bases short and J 4 bases short, with 15 bases between. The CDR3 covers 15 residues. Per germline, CDR1 KGHDR and CDR2 SFDVKD.

About this clonotype itself: Mismatch with germline at one junction end may stem from a read error. The V and J genes are TRBV12-3 or TRBV12-4 and TRBJ2-7; 7 positions agree with TRBD1. The CDR3 consists of 14 residues. The chain's CDR3 is CASTYTTGYYEQCF. The DNA of the CDR3 is TGTGCCAGCACCTACACGACAGGGTACTACGAGCAGTGCTTC.